This TCR beta chain was sequenced in a study of cytomegalovirus exposure and HLA in healthy donors. Study-wide results and limits: One later analysis, an examination of the 120 validation repertoires, found that first-cohort TCR clusters tended to co-occur in them. Cytomegalovirus status, reportedly, was diagnosed with high specificity and sensitivity by the classifier. Three chains linked to CMV were shown in vitro to be specific for CMV antigens. Cytomegalovirus-associated TCR beta chains were listed, numbering 150 to 200.

Remarks on this clone: Its antigen remains unidentified.

Here immunoSEQ multiplex PCR was the method, and the copy in TCRdb shows in-frame clones only, minus some. The sample shows about 100,000 clones, approximately 94% of them seen only once. The CDR3 consists of 17 residues. With V trimmed by 4 bases and J by 4 bases, 14 bases remained unmatched. Germline V CDR1 and CDR2: ENHRY, SYGVKD. The chain joins TRBV10-3 to TRBJ1-1, with 8 nucleotides matching TRBD1. The clonotype was recovered from a woman between 18 and 29 years old in good health and CMV-seronegative. The material sequenced was PBMCs. CDR3: CAISGAGTGGKGTEAFF. The CDR3 DNA reads TGTGCCATCAGTGGGGCCGGAACAGGGGGAAAGGGCACTGAAGCTTTCTTT.